One T cell receptor beta chain is described in this entry. The antigen is undetermined. RNA transcripts yielded amplified TCR beta CDR3 regions. The first-round RT-PCR employed HTBI primers together with the Qiagen OneStep RT-PCR kit. A multiplex PCR was then performed as the second round. TCRdb fed the multiplex PCR reads into MiXCR, producing one record per CDR3 protein. This sample has over a million distinct CDR3 sequences, with 35% to 40% found just once. The data were taken from a study of Graves' ophthalmopathy and Graves' hyperthyroidism. Patients with other autoimmune diseases, uncontrolled infections, pregnancy or lactation were excluded. Trimming stripped 6 bases from V and 7 bases from J, with 18 bases between. There are 14 residues in the CDR3. Study observations and caveats: Also, most clonotypes expanded in the thyroid above 0.001 frequency appeared in blood.

Sequencing input: peripheral blood or thyroid tissue (not recorded which). This rearrangement joins TRBV12-3 or TRBV12-4 to TRBJ1-2; D unclear. This receptor was obtained from an adult man with Graves' hyperthyroidism. Here the CDR3 reads CASRARVGSFGYTF. The CDR3 DNA reads as TGTGCCAGCAGAGCTCGAGTGGGCTCCTTTGGCTACACCTTC.